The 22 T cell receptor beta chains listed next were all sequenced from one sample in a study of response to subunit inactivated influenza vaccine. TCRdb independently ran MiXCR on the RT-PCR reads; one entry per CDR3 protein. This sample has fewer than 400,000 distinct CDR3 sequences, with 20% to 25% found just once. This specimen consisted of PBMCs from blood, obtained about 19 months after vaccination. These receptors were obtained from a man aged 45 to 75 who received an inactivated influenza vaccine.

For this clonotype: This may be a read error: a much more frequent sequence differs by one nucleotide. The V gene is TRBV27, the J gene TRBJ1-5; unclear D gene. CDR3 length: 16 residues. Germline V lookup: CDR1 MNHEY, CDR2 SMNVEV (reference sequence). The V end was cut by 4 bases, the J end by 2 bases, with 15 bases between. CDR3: CASSSVAGRCNQPQHF. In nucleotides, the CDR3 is TGTGCCAGCAGTTCCGTTGCGGGGAGATGCAATCAGCCCCAGCATTTT.

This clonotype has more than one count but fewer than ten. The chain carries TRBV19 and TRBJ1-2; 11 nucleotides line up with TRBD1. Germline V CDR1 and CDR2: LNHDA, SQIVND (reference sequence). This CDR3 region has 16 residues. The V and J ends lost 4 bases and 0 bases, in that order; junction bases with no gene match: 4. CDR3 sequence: CASSTSGQGANYGYTF. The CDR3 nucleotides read TGTGCCAGTAGTACCTCGGGACAGGGGGCTAACTATGGCTACACCTTC.

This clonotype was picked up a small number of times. The CDR3 DNA sequence: TGTGCCAGCAGCTTTTGGGGGAATCATGACACTGAAGCTTTCTTT. It encodes CASSFWGNHDTEAFF. The chain has TRBV7-2 and TRBJ1-1, with a possible D match to TRBD1 (5 bases). Germline V gene lookup returns CDR1 SGHTA and CDR2 FQGNSA. Between the trimmed V and J ends, which lost 3 bases and 3 bases, there was a span of 14 bases. The CDR3 runs 15 residues.

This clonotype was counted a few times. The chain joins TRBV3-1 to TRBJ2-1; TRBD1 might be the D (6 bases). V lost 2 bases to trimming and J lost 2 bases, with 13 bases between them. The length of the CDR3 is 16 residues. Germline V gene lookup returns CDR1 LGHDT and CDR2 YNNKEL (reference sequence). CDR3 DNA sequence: TGTGCCAGCAGCCAAAAGGGCAGGGGCCCCTACAATGAGCAGTTCTTC. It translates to CASSQKGRGPYNEQFF.

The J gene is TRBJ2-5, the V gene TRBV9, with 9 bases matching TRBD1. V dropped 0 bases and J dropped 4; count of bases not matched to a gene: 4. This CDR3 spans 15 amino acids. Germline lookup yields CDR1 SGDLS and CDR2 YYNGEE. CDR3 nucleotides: TGTGCCAGCAGCGTAGCTCCGACAGGGGGAGAGACCCAGTACTTC. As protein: CASSVAPTGGETQYF.

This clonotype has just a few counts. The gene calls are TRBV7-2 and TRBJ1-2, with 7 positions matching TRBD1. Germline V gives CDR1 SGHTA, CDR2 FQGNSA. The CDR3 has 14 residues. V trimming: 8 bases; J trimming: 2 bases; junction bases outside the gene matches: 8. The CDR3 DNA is TGTGCCAGCTATGGGACAGCAAAGAACTATGGCTACACCTTC. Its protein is CASYGTAKNYGYTF.

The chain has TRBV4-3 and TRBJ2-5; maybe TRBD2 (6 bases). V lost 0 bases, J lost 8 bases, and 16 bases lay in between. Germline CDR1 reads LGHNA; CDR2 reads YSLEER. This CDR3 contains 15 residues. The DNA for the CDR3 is TGCGCCAGCAGCCAAGAGGCGGGGAGCCATCGAACCCAGTACTTC. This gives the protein CASSQEAGSHRTQYF.

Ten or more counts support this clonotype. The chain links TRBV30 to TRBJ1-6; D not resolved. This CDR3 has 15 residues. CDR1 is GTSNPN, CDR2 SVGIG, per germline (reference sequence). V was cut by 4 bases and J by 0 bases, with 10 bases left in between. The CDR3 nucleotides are TGTGCCTGGACCCCGGGCAGCTCCTATAATTCACCCCTCCACTTT. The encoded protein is CAWTPGSSYNSPLHF.

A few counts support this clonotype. In DNA, the CDR3 is TGTGCCAGCAGTCCCCGGAGACAGAGCTCCTACGAGCAGTACTTC. Its translation: CASSPRRQSSYEQYF. J is TRBJ2-7 and V is TRBV12-3 or TRBV12-4, with a possible D match to TRBD1 (5 bases). Trimming pared 5 bases from V and 0 bases from J, leaving 14 bases between. The CDR3 sequence is 15 residues long.

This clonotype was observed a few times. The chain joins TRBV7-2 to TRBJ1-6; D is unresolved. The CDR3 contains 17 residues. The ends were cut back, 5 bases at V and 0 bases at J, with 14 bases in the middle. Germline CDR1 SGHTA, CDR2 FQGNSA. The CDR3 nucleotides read TGTGCCAGCAGCGTATACCCAAAGAGCTCCTATAATTCACCCCTCCACTTT. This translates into CASSVYPKSSYNSPLHF. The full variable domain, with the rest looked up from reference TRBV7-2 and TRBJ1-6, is GAGVSQSPSNKVTEKGKDVELRCDPISGHTALYWYRQSLGQGLEFLIYFQGNSAPDKSGLPSDRFSAERTGGSVSTLTIQRTQQEDSAVYLCASSVYPKSSYNSPLHFGNGTRLTVT.

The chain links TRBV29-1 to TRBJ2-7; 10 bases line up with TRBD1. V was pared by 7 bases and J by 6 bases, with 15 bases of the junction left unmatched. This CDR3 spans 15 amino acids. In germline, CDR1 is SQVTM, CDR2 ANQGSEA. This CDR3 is CSADRGSLRPSEQYF. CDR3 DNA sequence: TGCAGCGCGGACAGGGGGTCCCTTCGTCCTAGCGAGCAGTACTTC.

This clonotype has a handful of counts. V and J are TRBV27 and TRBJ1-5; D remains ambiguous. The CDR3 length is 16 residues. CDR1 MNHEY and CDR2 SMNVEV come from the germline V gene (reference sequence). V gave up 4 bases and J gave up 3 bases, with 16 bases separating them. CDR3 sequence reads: CASSSTYKTLNQPQHF. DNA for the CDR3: TGTGCCAGCAGTTCTACCTACAAGACCCTCAATCAGCCCCAGCATTTT.

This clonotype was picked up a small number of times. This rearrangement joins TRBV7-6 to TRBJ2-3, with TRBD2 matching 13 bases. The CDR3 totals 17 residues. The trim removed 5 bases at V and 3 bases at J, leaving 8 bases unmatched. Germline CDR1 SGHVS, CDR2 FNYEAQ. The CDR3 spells CASSLRGTSGITDTQYF. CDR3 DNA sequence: TGTGCCAGCAGCCTCCGAGGGACTAGCGGGATAACAGATACGCAGTATTTT. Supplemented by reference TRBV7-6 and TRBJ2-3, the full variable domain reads GAGVSQSPRYKVTKRGQDVALRCDPISGHVSLYWYRQALGQGPEFLTYFNYEAQQDKSGLPNDRFSAERPEGSISTLTIQRTEQRDSAMYRCASSLRGTSGITDTQYFGPGTRLTVL.

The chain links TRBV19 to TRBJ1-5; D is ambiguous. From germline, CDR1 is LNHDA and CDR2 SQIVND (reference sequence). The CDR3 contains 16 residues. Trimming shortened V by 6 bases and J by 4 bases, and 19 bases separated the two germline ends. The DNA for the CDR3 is TGTGCCAGTAGCTCTTTGCTGGAGGGTGGGAATCAGCCCCAGCATTTT. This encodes CASSSLLEGGNQPQHF. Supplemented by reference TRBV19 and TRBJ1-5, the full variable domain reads DGGITQSPKYLFRKEGQNVTLSCEQNLNHDAMYWYRQDPGQGLRLIYYSQIVNDFQKGDIAEGYSVSREKKESFPLTVTSAQKNPTAFYLCASSSLLEGGNQPQHFGDGTRLSIL.

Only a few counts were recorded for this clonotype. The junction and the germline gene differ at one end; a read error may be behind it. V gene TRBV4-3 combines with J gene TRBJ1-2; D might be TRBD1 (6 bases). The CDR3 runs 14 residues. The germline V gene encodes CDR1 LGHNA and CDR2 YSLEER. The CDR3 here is CASSQETGNYGYTF. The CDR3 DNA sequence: TGCGCCAGCAGTCAAGAAACAGGGAACTATGGCTACACCTTC.

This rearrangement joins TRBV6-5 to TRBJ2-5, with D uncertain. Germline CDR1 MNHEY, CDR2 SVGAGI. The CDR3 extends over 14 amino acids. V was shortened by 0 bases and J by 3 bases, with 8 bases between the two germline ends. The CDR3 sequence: CASSYSYREETQYF. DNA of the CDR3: TGTGCCAGCAGTTACTCGTACAGAGAAGAGACCCAGTACTTC.

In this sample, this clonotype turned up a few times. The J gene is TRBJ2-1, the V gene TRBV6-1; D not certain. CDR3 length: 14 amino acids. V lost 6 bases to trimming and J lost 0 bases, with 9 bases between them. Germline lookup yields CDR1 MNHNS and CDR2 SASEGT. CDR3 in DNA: TGTGCCAGCAGGAGCACTCGCTCCTACAATGAGCAGTTCTTC. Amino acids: CASRSTRSYNEQFF.

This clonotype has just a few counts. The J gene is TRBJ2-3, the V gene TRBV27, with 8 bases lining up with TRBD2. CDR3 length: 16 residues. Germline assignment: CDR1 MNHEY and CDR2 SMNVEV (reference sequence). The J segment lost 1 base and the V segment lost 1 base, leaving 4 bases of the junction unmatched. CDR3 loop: CASSLYGGAGTDTQYF. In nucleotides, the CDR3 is TGTGCCAGCAGTTTATACGGGGGGGCCGGCACAGATACGCAGTATTTT.

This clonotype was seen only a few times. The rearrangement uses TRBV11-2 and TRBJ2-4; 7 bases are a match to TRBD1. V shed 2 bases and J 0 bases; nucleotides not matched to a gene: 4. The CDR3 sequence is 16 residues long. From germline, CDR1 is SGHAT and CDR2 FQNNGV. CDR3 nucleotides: TGTGCCAGCAGCTTACCCTACAGGGGAGCCAAAAACATTCAGTACTTC. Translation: CASSLPYRGAKNIQYF.

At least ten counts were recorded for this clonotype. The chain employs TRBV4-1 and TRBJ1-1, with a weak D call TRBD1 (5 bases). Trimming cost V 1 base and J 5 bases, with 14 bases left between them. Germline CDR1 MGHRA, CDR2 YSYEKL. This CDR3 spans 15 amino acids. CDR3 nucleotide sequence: TGCGCCAGCAGCCAAGGGGGGGGACGGAGGACTGAAGCTTTCTTT. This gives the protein CASSQGGGRRTEAFF.

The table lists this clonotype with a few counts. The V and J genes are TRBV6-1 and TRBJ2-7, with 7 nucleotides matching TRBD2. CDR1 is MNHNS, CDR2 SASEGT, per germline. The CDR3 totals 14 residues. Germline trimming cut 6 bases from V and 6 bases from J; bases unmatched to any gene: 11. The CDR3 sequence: CASSRGLGGIEQYF. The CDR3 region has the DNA TGTGCCAGCAGCAGAGGACTAGGAGGGATCGAGCAGTACTTC.

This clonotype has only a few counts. In DNA, the CDR3 is TGTGCCAGCAGCCTTAGCGGGGGGGCACTTTATGAGCAGTTCTTC. This gives the protein CASSLSGGALYEQFF. The chain uses TRBV28 and TRBJ2-1, with TRBD2 matching over 11 bases. The CDR3 has 15 amino acids. The trim removed 6 bases at V and 8 bases at J, leaving 9 bases unmatched. Germline CDR1 and CDR2: MDHEN and SYDVKM.